The rows below give T cell receptor beta chains drawn from one sample of a study of T cell responses to AZD1222 COVID-19 vaccine. Data came from immunoSEQ multiplex PCR; TCRdb stores just in-frame clones and leaves some out. The sample lists 160,000 or so clones; more than 85% were seen once. Material: peripheral blood, obtained after recovery from COVID-19. The receptors derive from an adult who had recovered from COVID-19. Both conserved end residues are trimmed from each CDR3. Each record gives: clone size, V gene, CDR3 length, CDR3 protein. Clone size is given for some rows only: seen once, a few or many times, or a class if the clone is expanded.

.,TRBV4-1,11,ASSQALWSEQF
.,TRBV10-3,13,AISPRADSTDTQY
.,TRBV9,12,ASSVGQGVGGYT
.,TRBV19,15,ASSITGDGTFNSPLH
.,TRBV5-1,11,ASSLKTNTEAF
.,TRBV19,12,ASSIVGRGGEQY
.,TRBV6-1,15,ASSEAFSGRVTDTQY
.,TRBV2,11,ASRSGTDNEQF
once,TRBV6-1,13,ASSEPARSNYEQY
.,TRBV7-2,13,ASSLGSVNTDTQY
.,TRBV9,14,ASSVGGQGQGNEQF
.,TRBV5-1,15,ASSSAWGEKAGNTIY
.,TRBV5-6,10,ASSFVGEKLF
once,TRBV18,13,ASSSRTGINYEQY
few,TRBV12-3/TRBV12-4,11,ASSPQGRGGYT
.,TRBV6-2/TRBV6-3,12,ASSFTTIVGGYT